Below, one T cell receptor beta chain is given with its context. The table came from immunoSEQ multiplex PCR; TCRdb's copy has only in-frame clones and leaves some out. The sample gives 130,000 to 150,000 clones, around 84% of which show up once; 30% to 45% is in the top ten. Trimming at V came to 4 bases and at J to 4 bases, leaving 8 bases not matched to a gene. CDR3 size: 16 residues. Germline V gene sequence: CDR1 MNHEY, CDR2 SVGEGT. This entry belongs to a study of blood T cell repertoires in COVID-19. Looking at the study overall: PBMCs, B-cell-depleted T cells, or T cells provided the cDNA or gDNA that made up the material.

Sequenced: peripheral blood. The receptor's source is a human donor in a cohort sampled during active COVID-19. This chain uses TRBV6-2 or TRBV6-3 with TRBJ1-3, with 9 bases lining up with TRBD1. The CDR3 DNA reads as TGTGCCAGCAGTTCCCGGACAGGGGCGGAAGGAAACACCATATATTTT. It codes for CASSSRTGAEGNTIYF.